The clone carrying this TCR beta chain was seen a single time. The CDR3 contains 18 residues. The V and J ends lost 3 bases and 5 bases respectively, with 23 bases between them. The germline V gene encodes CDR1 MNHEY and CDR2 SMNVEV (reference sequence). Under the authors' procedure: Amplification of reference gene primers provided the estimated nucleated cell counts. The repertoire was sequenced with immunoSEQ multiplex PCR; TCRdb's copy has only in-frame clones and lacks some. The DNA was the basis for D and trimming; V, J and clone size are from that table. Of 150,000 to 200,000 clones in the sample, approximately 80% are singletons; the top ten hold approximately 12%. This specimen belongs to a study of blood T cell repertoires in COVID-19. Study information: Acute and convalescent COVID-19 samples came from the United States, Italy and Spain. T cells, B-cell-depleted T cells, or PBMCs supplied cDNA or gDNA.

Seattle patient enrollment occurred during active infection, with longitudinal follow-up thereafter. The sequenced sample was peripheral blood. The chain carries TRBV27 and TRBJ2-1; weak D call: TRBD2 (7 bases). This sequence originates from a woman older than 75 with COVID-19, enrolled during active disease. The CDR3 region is CASSFLGAGQAGNNEQFF. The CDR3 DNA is TGTGCCAGCAGTTTTTTGGGGGCCGGTCAAGCGGGGAACAATGAGCAGTTCTTC.